Each of the 22 T cell receptor beta chains below was sequenced from the same sample in a study of regulatory T cells in long-lasting Graves disease (dated by TCRdb to the early 2020s). The library relied on multiplex PCR. Sequencing took place on an Illumina HiSeq 4000. To build TCR beta libraries, CDR3 regions were amplified by Arm-PCR using iRepertoire HTBI primers. The public reads were quality trimmed at Q25 with fastp and then assembled into clones with MiXCR by TCRdb, keeping productive beta chains. Rows with one shared CDR3 protein collapse into an entry with the most common genes and DNA. This sample gives approximately 400,000 distinct CDR3 sequences in total; about 15% of them show up just once. The top ten clones comprise about 7.6% of the sample. Sample time point, as interpreted from the label and publication: newly diagnosed GD, antithyroid drugs for less than 3 months. For both TCR sequencing and RNA sequencing, RNA was extracted from PBMCs using TRIzol.

These data also featured in a second study, about T cells in Graves' hyperthyroidism and ophthalmopathy.

The sample was peripheral blood mononuclear cells (PBMCs), taken at new diagnosis, from a patient treated with antithyroid drugs. The source of these receptors is a woman in her forties with Graves disease. Donor details come from another sample of the same person, matched by shared clones.

This clonotype was counted many times. The chain carries TRBV30 and TRBJ2-1; D gene uncertain. Germline V CDR1 and CDR2: GTSNPN, SVGIG (reference sequence). V was pared by 3 bases and J by 5 bases, with 5 bases between. This CDR3 is built from 11 residues. The CDR3 bases are TGTGCCTGGAGGGACGACAATGAGCAGTTCTTC. This encodes CAWRDDNEQFF.

For this clonotype: A much larger clone differs from this one at a single base, so this may be a read error. The chain carries TRBV28 and TRBJ2-3, with D unresolved. The end of the DNA is better explained by TRBJ1-1, so the J call may be wrong. Germline CDR1 reads MDHEN; CDR2 reads SYDVKM. The CDR3 length is 11 residues. CDR3 sequence: CAATGMGEAFF. The CDR3 DNA reads TGTGCCGCGACGGGGATGGGTGAAGCTTTCTTT.

This clonotype was detected only a few times. The chain is built from TRBV29-1 and TRBJ2-7; TRBD1 aligns across 7 bases. V lost 3 bases to trimming and J lost 3 bases; unmatched junction nucleotides: 2. Per germline, CDR1 SQVTM and CDR2 ANQGSEA. This CDR3 has 12 residues. CDR3: CSVEDRRYEQYF. The CDR3 bases are TGCAGCGTTGAGGACAGGCGCTACGAGCAGTACTTC.

CDR3 bases: TGCAGTGCTAGGGTACGCTACAATGAGCAGTTCTTC. This translates into CSARVRYNEQFF. V gene TRBV20-1 combines with J gene TRBJ2-1; D is unresolved. V lost 3 bases, J lost 3 bases, and 6 bases lay in between. In germline, CDR1 is DFQATT, CDR2 SNEGSKA (reference sequence). This CDR3 has 12 residues.

This clonotype was counted ten times or more. V and J are TRBV18 and TRBJ1-1, with D unclear. Trimming removed 2 bases from V and 1 base from J, with 5 bases in between. The CDR3 length is 13 residues. Germline V gives CDR1 KGHSH, CDR2 LQKENI. The CDR3 DNA is TGTGCCAGCTCACCAGACACGAACACTGAAGCTTTCTTT. Its translation is CASSPDTNTEAFF.

This clonotype was seen repeatedly, ten times or more. The chain combines TRBV11-3 with TRBJ2-3; D uncertain. Germline CDR1 and CDR2: SGHNT and YENEEA. CDR3 length equals 15 residues. Trimming pared 1 base from V and 0 bases from J, leaving 8 bases between. The CDR3 region has the DNA TGTGCCAGCAGCTTAGTGGGCGATAGCACAGATACGCAGTATTTT. Residues: CASSLVGDSTDTQYF.

This clonotype came up a few times. The chain uses TRBV5-1 and TRBJ2-5; no clear D. The CDR3 totals 14 residues. The ends were cut back, 4 bases at V and 3 bases at J, with 13 bases in the middle. Germline-derived CDR1 and CDR2 are SGHRS and YFSETQ. CDR3 nucleotide sequence: TGCGCCAGCAGCGAGCCTACGGATGAAGAGACCCAGTACTTC. As protein: CASSEPTDEETQYF.

The chain employs TRBV7-2 and TRBJ2-1; a possible D gene is TRBD1 (5 bases). The V and J ends lost 5 bases and 6 bases respectively, with 14 bases between them. CDR3 length equals 14 residues. Germline V gene sequence: CDR1 SGHTA, CDR2 FQGNSA. CDR3 nucleotide sequence: TGTGCCAGCAGCACCGCAGGGTTGGGCAATGAGCAGTTCTTC. It translates to CASSTAGLGNEQFF.

V gene TRBV12-3 or TRBV12-4 combines with J gene TRBJ2-1; 15 bases line up with TRBD2. This CDR3 is 16 amino acids long. Trimming removed 5 bases from V and 7 bases from J; junction bases left unmatched: 6. The chain's CDR3 is CASSPGTSGRWNEQFF. In DNA, the CDR3 is TGTGCCAGCAGTCCCGGGACTAGCGGGAGGTGGAATGAGCAGTTCTTC.

The table lists this clonotype with many counts. V and J are TRBV2 and TRBJ1-4; TRBD1 agrees at 7 bases. V shed 7 bases, J shed 6 bases, and the junction held 8 bases outside the gene matches. Germline-derived CDR1 and CDR2 are SNHLY and FYNNEI. The CDR3 consists of 14 residues. The CDR3 DNA is TGTGCCAGCACCGGTCGGACAGGTTATGAAAAACTGTTTTTT. Residues: CASTGRTGYEKLFF.

This clonotype appeared many times. The rearrangement links TRBV14 to TRBJ1-4, with D perhaps TRBD1 (6 bases). This CDR3 has 15 residues. The germline gives CDR1 SGHDN, CDR2 FVKESK. V gave up 1 base and J gave up 3 bases, with 9 bases separating them. CDR3 nucleotides: TGTGCCAGCAGCCAAGGGACAGTCTCTAATGAAAAACTGTTTTTT. Encoded protein: CASSQGTVSNEKLFF.

This clonotype appeared many times. This chain links TRBV29-1 with TRBJ1-1, with 7 bases aligning to TRBD1. Losses at the gene ends were 6 bases for V and 2 bases for J; bases not matched to a gene: 9. Germline assignment: CDR1 SQVTM and CDR2 ANQGSEA. The CDR3 consists of 14 residues. As DNA, the CDR3 is TGCAGCGTCATGGGACAGAGGACCAACACTGAAGCTTTCTTT. Its translation: CSVMGQRTNTEAFF. Looking up the rest from reference TRBV29-1 and TRBJ1-1 gives the full variable domain: SAVISQKPSRDICQRGTSLTIQCQVDSQVTMMFWYRQQPGQSLTLIATANQGSEATYESGFVIDKFPISRPNLTFSTLTVSNMSPEDSSIYLCSVMGQRTNTEAFFGQGTRLTVV.

The chain carries TRBV11-2 and TRBJ1-1; no clear D. This CDR3 contains 14 residues. The germline gives CDR1 SGHAT, CDR2 FQNNGV. V lost 4 bases and J 1 base, leaving 10 bases between the germline ends. In DNA, the CDR3 is TGTGCCAGCAGCTCCCCTTCAAGGAACACTGAAGCTTTCTTT. Protein: CASSSPSRNTEAFF.

Many counts were recorded for this clonotype. The rearrangement joins TRBV11-2 to TRBJ2-7; 9 bases are shared with TRBD1. Trimming took 1 base from V and 4 from J; bases not matched to a gene: 11. CDR3 length: 17 amino acids. Germline values: CDR1 SGHAT, CDR2 FQNNGV. CDR3 sequence reads: CASSLAIPGQGKYEQYF. The CDR3, as DNA: TGTGCCAGCAGCTTAGCGATTCCCGGACAGGGGAAATACGAGCAGTACTTC.

Details on this clonotype: The conserved phenylalanine or tryptophan normally closing the CDR3 is absent here, so this likely arose from a read error. V and J are TRBV5-1 and TRBJ2-5; no firm D call. From germline, CDR1 is SGHRS and CDR2 YFSETQ. The CDR3 totals 14 residues. V was trimmed by 4 bases and J by 0 bases, leaving 10 bases between them. DNA for the CDR3: TGCGCCAGCAGCACCTCAGGCAACCAAGAGACCCAGTACTCC. Amino acids: CASSTSGNQETQYS.

This clonotype was seen repeatedly, ten times or more. This chain uses TRBV10-3 with TRBJ2-7; tentatively, D is TRBD1 (6 bases). The ends were cut back, 3 bases at V and 2 bases at J, with 17 bases in the middle. This CDR3 has 16 residues. Germline V gene sequence: CDR1 ENHRY, CDR2 SYGVKD. The CDR3 sequence is CAISEPDSPKPYEQYF. Written as DNA, the CDR3 is TGTGCCATCAGTGAACCGGACAGCCCTAAGCCCTACGAGCAGTACTTC.

This clonotype was recorded at least ten times. V is TRBV30 and J is TRBJ2-7; D gene uncertain. The V end lost 0 bases, the J end lost 3 bases, and 15 bases lay between the germline ends. Germline CDR1 is GTSNPN and CDR2 is SVGIG (reference sequence). The CDR3 totals 15 residues. This chain's CDR3 is CAWSVLASFNYEQYF. CDR3 in DNA: TGTGCCTGGAGTGTACTGGCTAGTTTTAACTACGAGCAGTACTTC.

Ten or more counts support this clonotype. The chain is built from TRBV11-2 and TRBJ2-5; 9 bases are a match to TRBD1. Germline values: CDR1 SGHAT, CDR2 FQNNGV. The CDR3 has 17 residues. The ends lost 4 bases at V and 5 bases at J; junction bases unmatched: 14. The CDR3 region is CASSSPATGQGGETQYF. CDR3 in DNA: TGTGCCAGCAGCTCCCCCGCCACGGGACAGGGTGGGGAGACCCAGTACTTC.

This clonotype has a count of ten or more. This sequence joins TRBV5-1 and TRBJ2-3; 7 nucleotides align to TRBD1. CDR1 and CDR2 from the germline V gene are SGHRS and YFSETQ. The J segment lost 5 bases and the V segment lost 3 bases, leaving 9 bases of the junction unmatched. The CDR3 contains 15 residues. The CDR3 here is CASSSVGTARDTQYF. The CDR3 bases are TGCGCCAGCAGCTCGGTAGGGACAGCAAGAGATACGCAGTATTTT.

This clonotype was recorded many times. The rearrangement uses TRBV19 and TRBJ2-1, with TRBD2 identical over 8 bases. The CDR3 contains 15 residues. V lost 2 bases to trimming and J lost 8 bases; unmatched junction nucleotides: 8. CDR1 and CDR2 (germline): LNHDA, SQIVND (reference sequence). The CDR3, as DNA: TGTGCCAGTAGTATAAGGGCTAGCGGGCAGGATGAGCAGTTCTTC. Translated, it gives CASSIRASGQDEQFF.

The sample holds many counts of this clonotype. The chain uses TRBV28 and TRBJ1-6; D unresolved. CDR3 length: 13 amino acids. The V and J ends lost 10 bases and 8 bases respectively, with 15 bases between them. CDR1 and CDR2 (germline): MDHEN, SYDVKM. The chain's CDR3 is CATGSDVYSPLHF. The CDR3 DNA reads TGTGCCACCGGCTCTGATGTATATTCACCCCTCCACTTT.

The chain employs TRBV12-5 and TRBJ2-5; tentatively, D is TRBD1 (6 bases). Looked up from germline, CDR1 is LGHNT and CDR2 is FRNRAP. The CDR3 sequence is 14 residues long. Trimming removed 7 bases from V and 2 bases from J, with 14 bases in between. CDR3 nucleotide sequence: TGTGCTAGTGCCCTAGAAGGGGGACAAGAGACCCAGTACTTC. Translated, it gives CASALEGGQETQYF.